The 3 T cell receptor beta chains below were found in one sample sequenced in a study of blood T cell repertoires in COVID-19. TCRdb's table, derived via immunoSEQ multiplex PCR, lists solely in-frame clones and lacks some. The sample lists tens of thousands of clones, approximately 84% seen once, with around 3% in the top ten. The sequenced sample was peripheral blood. Receptors were obtained from a man between 65 and 85 years old with COVID-19, enrolled during active disease.

This clone was seen more than once but under ten times. In DNA form, the CDR3 reads TGTGCCAGCAGCCAATATAGGGGAGGAACCGGGGAGCTGTTTTTT. Residues: CASSQYRGGTGELFF. The chain links TRBV5-4 to TRBJ2-2; TRBD2 is a possible D gene (6 bases). The CDR3 sequence is 15 residues long. Germline CDR1 reads SGHNT; CDR2 reads YYREEE (reference sequence). V was clipped by 4 bases and J by 5 bases, with 15 bases between them.

The chain has TRBV7-2 and TRBJ2-7; the D is unclear. The CDR3 is 15 residues long. V lost 1 base and J lost 0, with 10 bases in between. CDR1 SGHTA and CDR2 FQGNSA come from the germline V gene. CDR3 sequence reads: CASSLGSLSSYEQYF. The CDR3 DNA sequence: TGTGCCAGCAGCTTAGGGTCTCTAAGCTCCTACGAGCAGTACTTC.

The chain recombines TRBV3-1 (or the pseudogene TRBV3-2) with TRBJ2-7; a possible D gene is TRBD1 (5 bases). Per the germline V gene, CDR1 is LGHDT and CDR2 is YNNKEL (reference sequence). The CDR3 contains 14 residues. Trimming removed 0 bases at V and 6 bases at J, with 12 bases between. Here the CDR3 DNA reads TGTGCCAGCAGCCAAGAACAGGCTCGGGTCGAGCAGTACTTC. This codes for CASSQEQARVEQYF.